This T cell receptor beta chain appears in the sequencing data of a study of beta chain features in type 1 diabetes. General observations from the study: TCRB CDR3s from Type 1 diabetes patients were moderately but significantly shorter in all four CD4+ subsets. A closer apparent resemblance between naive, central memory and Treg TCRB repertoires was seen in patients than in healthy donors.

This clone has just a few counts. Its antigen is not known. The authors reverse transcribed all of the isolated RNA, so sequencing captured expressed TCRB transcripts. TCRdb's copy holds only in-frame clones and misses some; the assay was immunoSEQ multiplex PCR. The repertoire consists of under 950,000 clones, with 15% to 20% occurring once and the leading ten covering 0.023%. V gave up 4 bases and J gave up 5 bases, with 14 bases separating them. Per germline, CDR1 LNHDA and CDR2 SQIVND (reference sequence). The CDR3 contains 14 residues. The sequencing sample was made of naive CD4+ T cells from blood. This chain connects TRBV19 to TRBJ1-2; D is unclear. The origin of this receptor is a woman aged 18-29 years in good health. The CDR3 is CASSSGPVAYGYTF. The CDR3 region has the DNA TGTGCCAGTAGTAGCGGACCAGTGGCGTATGGCTACACCTTC.